The present entry profiles one T cell receptor (beta chain) with its context. The CDR3 consists of 15 residues. Germline lookup yields CDR1 SNHLY and CDR2 FYNNEI. Unmatched junction bases numbered 6, after V lost 6 bases and J lost 5 bases. These data come from a study of blood T cell repertoires in COVID-19. Overall study context: Sites in the United States, Italy and Spain provided acute and convalescent COVID-19 samples.

Authors' analysis steps: Counts of nucleated cells, estimated from reference gene primer amplification, were obtained. Sequencing used immunoSEQ multiplex PCR; TCRdb keeps in-frame clones, though not all of them. For V, J and clone size, that table is used; D and trimming come from the DNA. The sample has approximately 300,000 clones, 85% to 90% seen once; the top ten hold approximately 4%. The sequencing sample was made of peripheral blood. This receptor was identified in a woman aged 50 to 60 with active or convalescent COVID-19. The genes are TRBV2 and TRBJ2-5; 13 bases agree with TRBD2. The CDR3 reads CASRGTSGAGETQYF. The CDR3 region has the DNA TGTGCCAGCAGAGGGACTAGCGGGGCCGGGGAGACCCAGTACTTC.